The clone carrying this TCR beta chain was counted between two and nine times. Its antigen is unidentified. The data stem from a study of vaccination and CD4 T cells after COVID-19. The wider study: Taking of post-vaccine samples occurred a median around 72 days after dose two (range 14 to 241). Day 14 and days 161 to 241 post-vaccination were the time points at which a few convalescent patients were sampled.

The Oncomine TCR Beta short-read assay sequenced DNA from cultured CD4+ T cells. TCRdb passed the PCR reads through MiXCR, listing each CDR3 protein once. The data show approximately 17,000 distinct CDR3 sequences, approximately 54% seen once. The CDR3 consists of 16 residues. From germline, CDR1 is KGHDR and CDR2 SFDVKD. The junction had 5 bases not matched to a gene; V was cut back by 2 bases and J by 4 bases. Indicated time point: late sampling 161 to 241 days after vaccination in three convalescent patients. Treatment noted: roughly 10-day PBMC culture with coronavirus spike peptide pools or control peptides (ViraFEST assay). TCRs were sequenced by ViraFEST after antigen-specific T cells had been expanded with peptide pools. Fresh replacement IL-2 medium substituted for half the medium on days 3 and 7.

This chain links TRBV24-1 with TRBJ1-5; 9 bases align to TRBD1. The starting material was CD4+ T cells from blood, cultured in vitro, obtained about 7 months after SARS-CoV-2 vaccination. The sequence was collected from a human donor who had recovered from COVID-19. The CDR3 sequence is CATSDSGQGRNQPQHF. The CDR3 DNA is TGTGCCACCAGTGATTCCGGACAGGGGCGGAATCAGCCCCAGCATTTT.